The entry below gives a single TCR beta chain sequence along with its context. As yet, its antigen is unknown. Alongside a J-beta primer mix, a sample-barcoded 5' primer served in a second PCR lasting roughly 6 to 11 cycles. Researchers report that a template-switch adaptor with 12 random nucleotides tagged each cDNA molecule. Per sample, CDR3-containing paired-end reads numbered at least 3 million. TCRdb reprocessed the 5' RACE reads with MiXCR, giving one entry per CDR3 protein. The sample lists some 1.8 million distinct CDR3 sequences; more than 35% were seen once. These data originate in a study of blood T cells in healthy people across ages. General observations from the study: The percentage of naive T cells correlated strongly with TCR beta diversity.

All donors came from Russia, were Caucasian and healthy, and spanned ages about 6 to 100. The sample comprised blood. The receptor was derived from a human donor in good health.

The CDR3 loop is CASSYWGKLNEQFF. CDR3 bases: TGTGCCAGCAGTTACTGGGGGAAACTTAATGAGCAGTTCTTC. J is TRBJ2-1 and V is TRBV6-5; perhaps D is TRBD1 or TRBD2 (5 bases each). The germline V gene has CDR1 MNHEY and CDR2 SVGAGI. Deletions cut 1 base from V and 7 bases from J, with 11 bases between. CDR3 length equals 14 residues.